This T cell receptor beta chain was captured in a study of cytomegalovirus exposure and HLA in healthy donors. Separation from the roughly 670-subject first cohort characterized the roughly 110-subject validation cohort, to which the donors belonged. TCRdb keeps only in-frame clones here, not all; method: immunoSEQ multiplex PCR. The table shows approximately 150,000 clones, with about 86% occurring only once. In germline, CDR1 is GTSNPN, CDR2 SVGIG (reference sequence). J lost 1 base, V lost 5 bases, and 1 base had no gene match. This CDR3 contains 13 residues. The J gene is TRBJ1-5, the V gene TRBV30; 8 nucleotides match TRBD1. Sequencing input: PBMCs. The sequence was collected from a woman younger than 45 in good health and CMV-seronegative. The chain's CDR3 is CAWDRGSNQPQHF. DNA of the CDR3: TGTGCCTGGGACAGGGGAAGCAATCAGCCCCAGCATTTT.